The entry below describes one T cell receptor beta chain. The antigen it recognizes is unknown. It has no much larger one-base neighbor in the sample; base qualities were not kept. The data were obtained in a study of beta chain features in type 1 diabetes (dated by TCRdb to 2016 to 2019). For the study in its entirety: Patients and healthy donors did not differ in mean age, gender distribution, total cell number or subset yield. Across all samples, around 100 million sorted cells were examined, and cell number per subset correlated strongly with RNA yield. The study compared the TCRB repertoires of sorted circulating CD4+ T cell subsets in recently diagnosed type 1 diabetes patients with those in matched healthy donors. Whereas all 30 or so donors provided naive and central memory subsets, regulatory and stem cell-like memory subsets were isolated from just 8 patients and roughly 8 healthy donors.

From each donor, a single peripheral blood sample of around 120 mL on average was drawn into heparinised tubes. A BD FACSAria II was used to sort naive, central memory, regulatory and stem cell-like memory CD4+ T cells with a panel that included CD45RO, CCR7, CD25, CD127, CD95 and CD27. All sorted populations exceeded 95% purity. PBMCs were separated immediately by Lymphoprep density gradient centrifugation and were stained directly, without being cultured. So that batch effects would be minimized, each experiment stained and sorted samples in pairs, pairing one healthy donor with one patient. Overall results and qualifications from the work: At VDJ recombination sites, patients with type 1 diabetes made fewer insertions and deleted more nucleotides, a pattern implying thymic rearrangement abnormalities. Because cDNA was sequenced instead of genomic DNA, activated cells with high expression could be over-represented, although the groups did not differ in activation or CD3 levels. PCR might favor shorter templates, but patient and control samples were amplified and corrected together, so any skew would affect both groups equally. Because small numbers of individuals were included in the HLA sub-analyses, any influence of HLA type on TCRB rearrangement was left unresolved. Naive, central memory and regulatory TCRB repertoires appeared to be more similar among patients than among healthy donors. Type 1 diabetes patients showed a moderate but significant shortening of TCRB CDR3 length in all four CD4+ subsets.

The High Capacity cDNA Reverse Transcription Kit was used to reverse transcribe all of the isolated RNA, meaning that expressed TCRB transcripts were what got sequenced. Deep immunoSEQ sequencing was applied to naive, central memory and regulatory T cell samples, giving an average of about 3.57 million total reads per sample. Sorted cells were lysed in RLT buffer, and RNA was extracted using DNase-treated RNeasy Micro or Mini kits according to cell number. To prevent cross-contamination, each cell subset was processed individually, whereas patient and healthy donor samples were processed jointly. Using the immunoSEQ multiplex PCR, TCRB sequences were amplified from cDNA into 87-bp fragments spanning the CDR3 region. The amplicons were sequenced using the Illumina HiSeq platform. The study's own analysis went as follows. Synthetic template baselines were used to correct PCR bias computationally, reads within Hamming distance 2 were collapsed, and singletons that could not be merged were discarded. Reads were aligned against IMGT to assign V, D and J genes, CDR3 length and insertions or deletions at six rearrangement sites. Within each subset, clonotype counts were normalized to sorted cell number, after which true diversity and Gini coefficients were computed with the tcR R package. The overlap coefficient, calculated on TCRB nucleotide sequences, was used to measure repertoire sharing. Out-of-frame TCRB sequences from naive cells were analyzed as a proxy for the pre-selection repertoire. Entries here come from immuneACCESS through TCRdb and include only in-frame sequences with V and J called. Some clones fail to appear in such tables; in the studies checked, an unresolved V gene covers under half of the shortfall, and the cause of the remainder is unknown. D and trimming come from the DNA, and the V and J calls and clone size come from that table. This sample gives 400,000 or so clones in total; roughly an eighth of them show up just once. 0.0095% to 0.012% of the sample is held by the ten biggest clonotypes.

CDR1 is given as SQVTM and CDR2 as ANQGSEA, both from the germline V gene. The CDR3 starts with the cysteine, ends with the phenylalanine, and has 14 residues. Left in the record is the CDR3 DNA by itself, 42 bases read in frame from the first base. Relative to germline, V is missing 0 bases and J is missing 4 bases, with 3 bases of the junction outside any gene match. The material sequenced was naive CD4+ T cells from blood. This specimen's cell subset or site label, interpreted: true naive CD4+ T cells. In this chain, TRBV29-1 is recombined with TRBJ2-4; TRBD1 fits 7 bases in the junction. This clonotype was obtained from a woman younger than 35 with type 1 diabetes. The CDR3 in this case is CSVEDRTGKNIQYF. The nucleotide sequence reads as follows: TGCAGCGTTGAAGATCGGACAGGAAAAAACATTCAGTACTTC.